The 28 T cell receptor beta chains listed next were all sequenced from one sample in a study of PD-L1 blockade in urothelial cancer. Described time point: peripheral blood 6 weeks after treatment start. Data came from immunoSEQ multiplex PCR; TCRdb stores just in-frame clones and leaves some out. The data contain around 110,000 clones, approximately 90% of them seen just once; the ten biggest clones take up about 1.5%. The specimen comprised PBMCs, sampled around atezolizumab (anti-PD-L1) treatment. The receptor set was obtained from a man aged 60 to 69 with urothelial cancer.

This clone was seen a single time. The chain links TRBV19 to TRBJ2-2; 7 positions agree with TRBD1. The CDR3 has 16 amino acids. V shed 3 bases, J shed 0 bases, and the junction held 4 bases outside the gene matches. CDR1 is LNHDA, CDR2 SQIVND, per germline (reference sequence). The CDR3 loop reads CASSMTQGANTGELFF. CDR3 coding DNA: TGTGCCAGTAGTATGACCCAGGGGGCGAACACCGGGGAGCTGTTTTTT. The entire variable domain, with the rest obtained from reference TRBV19 and TRBJ2-2, is as follows: DGGITQSPKYLFRKEGQNVTLSCEQNLNHDAMYWYRQDPGQGLRLIYYSQIVNDFQKGDIAEGYSVSREKKESFPLTVTSAQKNPTAFYLCASSMTQGANTGELFFGEGSRLTVL.

The rearrangement uses TRBV11-3 and TRBJ2-7; a weak D match, TRBD2 (5 bases). Germline-derived CDR1 and CDR2 are SGHNT and YENEEA. The CDR3 sequence is 13 residues long. V gave up 0 bases and J gave up 5 bases, with 8 bases separating them. The CDR3 DNA sequence: TGTGCCAGCAGCTTAGATCGGGGAGACGAGCAGTACTTC. It codes for CASSLDRGDEQYF.

The V gene is TRBV27, the J gene TRBJ1-2, with D perhaps matching TRBD1 (6 bases). Per the germline V gene, CDR1 is MNHEY and CDR2 is SMNVEV (reference sequence). This CDR3 region has 15 residues. The germline V and J ends were trimmed by 8 bases and 3 bases, with 19 bases remaining between them. CDR3 bases: TGTGCCAGCTCCTCCGGGACAAACATGGACTATGGCTACACCTTC. This codes for CASSSGTNMDYGYTF.

The J gene is TRBJ2-1, the V gene TRBV7-2; D is possibly TRBD2 (6 bases). The CDR3 spans 15 residues. CDR1 and CDR2 (germline): SGHTA, FQGNSA. Trimming removed 3 bases at V and 4 bases at J, with 13 bases between. CDR3 sequence reads: CASSLVGGEYNEQFF. The CDR3 coding sequence is TGTGCCAGCAGCTTGGTGGGGGGAGAGTACAATGAGCAGTTCTTC.

The rearrangement joins TRBV6-5 to TRBJ1-2; TRBD1 matches at 11 bases. The CDR3 spans 15 residues. The trim removed 0 bases at V and 13 bases at J, leaving 10 bases unmatched. CDR1 is MNHEY and CDR2 is SVGAGI in the germline V gene. The CDR3 DNA reads as TGTGCCAGCAGTTACTCGATGGGACAGGGGGTCCCTCGCACCTTC. Its translation: CASSYSMGQGVPRTF.

This clone was counted a single time. The rearrangement uses TRBV6-1 and TRBJ2-3, with 8 positions matching TRBD2. This CDR3 is built from 14 residues. Germline CDR1 and CDR2: MNHNS and SASEGT. V dropped 0 bases and J dropped 6; count of bases not matched to a gene: 2. CDR3 loop: CASSEAGLADTQYF. The DNA of the CDR3 is TGTGCCAGCAGTGAAGCAGGACTAGCTGATACGCAGTATTTT.

V and J are TRBV19 and TRBJ2-5; 9 nucleotides line up with TRBD2. The germline V gene encodes CDR1 LNHDA and CDR2 SQIVND (reference sequence). The CDR3 has 17 amino acids. Losses at the gene ends were 1 base for V and 4 bases for J; bases not matched to a gene: 10. The CDR3 loop is CASSIGLGLAFRETQYF. CDR3 DNA: TGTGCCAGTAGTATAGGGCTTGGACTAGCGTTCCGAGAGACCCAGTACTTC.

The chain uses TRBV5-1 and TRBJ1-1, with a weak D call TRBD1 (5 bases). Trimming pared 0 bases from V and 3 bases from J, leaving 9 bases between. The germline gives CDR1 SGHRS, CDR2 YFSETQ. The CDR3 is 14 residues long. The CDR3 nucleotides read TGCGCCAGCAGCTTGGAGCGGGGGTACACTGAAGCTTTCTTT. Translating gives CASSLERGYTEAFF.

V usage is TRBV11-2 and J usage is TRBJ2-3, with D tentatively TRBD1 (6 bases). V was clipped by 5 bases and J by 0 bases, with 21 bases between them. The CDR3 totals 18 residues. CDR1 SGHAT and CDR2 FQNNGV come from the germline V gene. The DNA of the CDR3 is TGTGCCAGCAGCCCCGGACAGATCCTCTATACTAGCACAGATACGCAGTATTTT. Protein sequence: CASSPGQILYTSTDTQYF.

V is TRBV6-6 and J is TRBJ2-2; 9 bases map to TRBD2. The CDR3 sequence is 12 residues long. Trimming cost V 5 bases and J 10 bases; bases outside gene matches: 2. CDR1 and CDR2 from the germline V gene are MNHNY and SVGAGI (reference sequence). Written as DNA, the CDR3 is TGTGCCAGCAGTGTAGCGGGGGCGGAGCTGTTTTTT. It translates to CASSVAGAELFF.

The chain couples TRBV21-1 to TRBJ2-2; the table gives TRBD1 as D, unverified against the DNA. TRBV21-1 corresponds to a pseudogene. This CDR3 spans 14 amino acids. Here the CDR3 reads CASSTRDSTGELFF. The CDR3 DNA reads TGTGCCAGCAGCACCCGGGACAGCACCGGGGAGCTGTTTTTT.

Concerning this clone itself: Germline and junction disagree at one end, which may indicate a read error. The J gene is TRBJ1-3, the V gene TRBV7-7; 7 positions match TRBD1. CDR1 is SSHAT, CDR2 FNYEAQ, per germline (reference sequence). The CDR3 is made up of 15 amino acids. The CDR3 DNA reads as TGTGCTAGCAGCCGGGGACAGAGCTCTGGAAACACCATATATTTT. It yields the protein CASSRGQSSGNTIYF.

The J gene is TRBJ1-1, the V gene TRBV29-1, with 10 bases lining up with TRBD1. Germline assignment: CDR1 SQVTM and CDR2 ANQGSEA. The CDR3 sequence is 18 residues long. V lost 4 bases and J lost 6; bases outside the gene matches: 20. CDR3 in DNA: TGCAGCGTTGCCGACTTTCGACAGGGGGCCCGGGGTGGGGCTGAAGCTTTCTTT. It encodes CSVADFRQGARGGAEAFF. Drawing the rest from reference TRBV29-1 and TRBJ1-1, the complete variable domain is SAVISQKPSRDICQRGTSLTIQCQVDSQVTMMFWYRQQPGQSLTLIATANQGSEATYESGFVIDKFPISRPNLTFSTLTVSNMSPEDSSIYLCSVADFRQGARGGAEAFFGQGTRLTVV.

V is TRBV7-7 and J is TRBJ1-4; 7 positions match TRBD1. V trimming: 6 bases; J trimming: 10 bases; junction bases outside the gene matches: 8. The CDR3 has 13 amino acids. Germline CDR1 SSHAT, CDR2 FNYEAQ (reference sequence). CDR3 bases: TGTGCCAGCAGTTTCGACAGGGCCGGAAAACTGTTTTTT. This codes for CASSFDRAGKLFF.

The rearrangement links TRBV28 to TRBJ1-5; the match to TRBD1 covers 8 bases. Per the germline V gene, CDR1 is MDHEN and CDR2 is SYDVKM. The V and J ends lost 5 bases and 7 bases, in that order; junction bases with no gene match: 13. The CDR3 runs to 16 residues. CDR3 nucleotide sequence: TGTGCCAGCAGTGCCCCGACAGGGGCTTGGATCCAGCCCCAGCATTTT. Protein sequence: CASSAPTGAWIQPQHF.

The rearrangement uses TRBV30 and TRBJ2-3; 9 bases are a match to TRBD2. V gave up 0 bases and J gave up 5 bases; unmatched junction bases: 0. Germline V gives CDR1 GTSNPN, CDR2 SVGIG (reference sequence). CDR3 length: 13 residues. CDR3 DNA sequence: TGTGCCTGGAGTGTACTAGCGGGAGATACGCAGTATTTT. It codes for CAWSVLAGDTQYF.

This CDR3 is CASSGVVETQYF. In nucleotides, the CDR3 is TGTGCCAGCAGCGGCGTGGTTGAGACCCAGTACTTC. The chain combines TRBV9 with TRBJ2-5; D is uncertain. Germline V gene lookup returns CDR1 SGDLS and CDR2 YYNGEE. The CDR3 has 12 residues. Deletions cut 3 bases from V and 5 bases from J, with 8 bases between.

This chain connects TRBV27 to TRBJ1-3; tentative D call: TRBD1 (6 bases). The CDR3 is made up of 16 amino acids. Germline V gives CDR1 MNHEY, CDR2 SMNVEV (reference sequence). The germline V and J ends were trimmed by 5 bases and 4 bases, with 18 bases remaining between them. Here the CDR3 reads CASSITGFGTGNTIYF. CDR3 in DNA: TGTGCCAGCAGTATAACAGGGTTCGGGACCGGAAACACCATATATTTT.

The V call is TRBV18, the J call TRBJ1-1, with 8 bases matching TRBD1. V was clipped by 3 bases and J by 1 base; unmatched bases: 7. The CDR3 loop spans 16 amino acids. CDR1 is KGHSH, CDR2 LQKENI, per germline. The CDR3 bases are TGTGCCAGCTCACCGCGAGACAGGGGCGGGAACACTGAAGCTTTCTTT. Translated: CASSPRDRGGNTEAFF.

CDR3 in DNA: TGTGCCAGTAGAAAAACAGGGTACCAAGAGACCCAGTACTTC. Protein sequence: CASRKTGYQETQYF. The chain is built from TRBV19 and TRBJ2-5; possible D gene TRBD1, 6 bases. The V gene's germline CDR1 is LNHDA and CDR2 SQIVND (reference sequence). There are 14 residues in the CDR3. V was shortened by 6 bases and J by 0 bases, with 11 bases between the two germline ends.

This sequence joins TRBV7-2 and TRBJ2-2, with 10 bases that match TRBD1. J gave up 6 bases and V 5 bases, and 6 bases lay outside the gene matches. The CDR3 length is 15 residues. Per the germline V gene, CDR1 is SGHTA and CDR2 is FQGNSA. The CDR3 DNA reads TGTGCCAGCAGCCCGACAGGGGGCCGGGCCGGGGAGCTGTTTTTT. Protein product: CASSPTGGRAGELFF. Looking up the rest from reference TRBV7-2 and TRBJ2-2 gives the full variable domain: GAGVSQSPSNKVTEKGKDVELRCDPISGHTALYWYRQSLGQGLEFLIYFQGNSAPDKSGLPSDRFSAERTGGSVSTLTIQRTQQEDSAVYLCASSPTGGRAGELFFGEGSRLTVL.

The CDR3 loop is CASSVNSGTNTGELFF. CDR3 sequence (DNA): TGTGCCAGCAGCGTAAATAGCGGGACAAACACCGGGGAGCTGTTTTTT. J is TRBJ2-2 and V is TRBV9; 8 bases are shared with TRBD2. This CDR3 is built from 16 residues. The junction had 4 bases not matched to a gene; V was cut back by 1 base and J by 2 bases. Germline V gives CDR1 SGDLS, CDR2 YYNGEE.

This chain uses TRBV4-2 with TRBJ1-1; no firm D call. Between the trimmed V and J ends, which lost 0 bases and 11 bases, there was a span of 22 bases. In germline, CDR1 is LGHNA, CDR2 YNFKEQ. The CDR3 is 16 amino acids. Here the CDR3 DNA reads TGTGCCAGCAGCCAAGAATGGGCAGGAGGGAAGGATGGTGCTTTCTTT. It specifies CASSQEWAGGKDGAFF.

The chain combines TRBV11-1 with TRBJ2-1; 8 positions match TRBD2. CDR1 SGHAT and CDR2 FQDESV come from the germline V gene (reference sequence). CDR3 length: 17 amino acids. V was clipped by 5 bases and J by 0 bases; unmatched bases: 9. The CDR3 nucleotides read TGTGCCAGCAGCCCGGGAGGGCCGGGTGACTCCTACAATGAGCAGTTCTTC. Translated: CASSPGGPGDSYNEQFF.

The chain carries TRBV9 and TRBJ1-1; 8 bases map to TRBD1. In germline, CDR1 is SGDLS, CDR2 YYNGEE. J was trimmed by 9 bases and V by 3 bases; bases with no gene match: 4. The CDR3 consists of 12 residues. The CDR3 coding sequence is TGTGCCAGCAGCGGATGGACAGGGAAAGCTTTCTTT. Protein: CASSGWTGKAFF.

CDR3 nucleotide sequence: TGTGCCAGCAGCTTACAGGGAGGAGATGGAAACACCATATATTTT. The encoded protein is CASSLQGGDGNTIYF. V and J are TRBV7-3 and TRBJ1-3, with a possible D match to TRBD1 (5 bases). The CDR3 contains 15 residues. Germline loops: CDR1 SGHTA, CDR2 FQGTGA. V lost 2 bases and J 3 bases, leaving 11 bases between the germline ends.

This chain links TRBV14 with TRBJ2-2; maybe TRBD1 (6 bases). V was shortened by 4 bases and J by 2 bases, with 14 bases between the two germline ends. This CDR3 is 16 amino acids long. From germline, CDR1 is SGHDN and CDR2 FVKESK. CDR3: CASSLLTGINTGELFF. The CDR3 DNA is TGTGCCAGCAGCCTCCTGACAGGAATTAACACCGGGGAGCTGTTTTTT.

V is TRBV6-1 and J is TRBJ1-1; no clear D. Germline assignment: CDR1 MNHNS and CDR2 SASEGT. V dropped 5 bases and J dropped 1 base, with 14 bases sitting between them. The CDR3 is 15 residues long. CDR3 sequence (DNA): TGTGCCAGCAGTCAAACCCCCGAGTGGAACACTGAAGCTTTCTTT. This sequence encodes CASSQTPEWNTEAFF.